This T cell receptor (beta chain) was sequenced during a study of blood T cells in healthy people across ages (dated by TCRdb to between 2015 and 2017). Some background on the complete study: In model experiments, template switching captured roughly one uniquely barcoded TCR beta cDNA molecule for every two T cells. Four age groups were formed from the donors: young (average approximately 17 years), middle-aged (around 41), aged (62) and long-lived (less than 85). The study analyzed two additional independent replicas of 1 million unique cDNA reads from the same blood draw for two donors, one aged 18 to 29 and one aged 80 or older. To avoid experimental bias, donors of different ages were randomly spread across the sequencing lanes. To track age-related changes in TCR beta repertoire diversity, the study relied on deep sequencing normalized with unique cDNA molecular identifiers. General findings and caveats noted by the study authors: Compared with the aged group, more naive CD4+ T cells, fewer expanded clones and increased TCR diversity were shown by the long-lived group, suggesting age selection. Observed TCR beta diversity correlated strongly with the percentage of naive T cells measured by flow cytometry. Total diversity estimates from one million sequenced T cells were considered lower bounds and underestimates. Donor CMV infection status was unknown, potentially confounding age-related changes in expanded clonotypes. Since profiling was done on bulk unsorted PBMCs, naive and antigen-experienced compartments could not be conclusively compared. Observed TCR beta diversity per million T cells fell roughly linearly with age, and a significant reduction was already apparent by age around 44.

The donors were 40 or so Caucasian individuals from Russia, aged roughly 6 to 90 years, who were systemically healthy. Around 9.7 milliliters of peripheral blood were collected from each donor into EDTA-treated Vacutainer tubes. Ficoll-Paque density-gradient centrifugation was used to isolate PBMCs, with at least 6.5 million obtained per sample. Trizol reagent was used to extract total RNA from the PBMCs, yielding at least 5 micrograms per sample. Naive CD45RAhigh/CD27high T cell percentages were measured by flow cytometry on a PBMC aliquot from every donor. A distance of 16 bases separates the germline ends of V and J, which lose 3 bases and 0 bases respectively. CDR3 length: 16 amino acids, cysteine to phenylalanine. Solely the CDR3 DNA is kept, with 48 bases framed from the first base. The germline V gene supplies CDR1 SGHRS and CDR2 YFSETQ. In this sample, this clonotype turned up once. Its antigen has not been determined. No base quality information exists; no much larger clone differs at one position. One read provides weak support.

The library came from 5' RACE. Data came from an Illumina HiSeq 2500. A second PCR of roughly 7 to 11 cycles was performed with a sample-barcoded 5' primer and a J-beta primer mix. A template-switch 5' adaptor carrying 12 random nucleotides introduced a unique molecular identifier onto each TCR beta cDNA molecule. Each sample yielded at least 3 million CDR3-containing paired-end reads. First-strand cDNA synthesis was performed from all RNA using the Mint cDNA synthesis kit, with priming by a TRBC-specific oligonucleotide. After uracil-DNA glycosylase treatment, a first 18-cycle PCR used universal primers M1SS and BC2_uni_R on all cDNA. The original methods were these. Normalization of each sample was performed by random selection of 1 million high-quality reads, each carrying a distinct molecular identifier. Instead of being binned into consensus sequences, reads that shared molecular identifiers were thrown out. MiTCR, with a Q25 quality threshold and the strictest error-elimination algorithm, was used for CDR3 identification, clonotype clustering and error correction. A nonparametric unseen species model with Euler transformation was used to estimate lower-bound total TCR beta diversity. The public reads were reprocessed in TCRdb via fastp at Q25 and MiXCR, keeping in-frame beta chains. Entries that share a CDR3 protein sequence are merged under the most common genes and DNA. The V and J calls, along with clone size, are taken from TCRdb and not from the paper's own processing. This sample holds 1.5 million to 2 million distinct CDR3 sequences; about 32% were observed only once. Approximately 10% of the sample is held by the ten biggest clonotypes.

Sequencing input: blood. The TCR comes from a woman aged 25 to 39 in good health. The chain couples TRBV5-1 to TRBJ2-7, and possibly TRBD2, on 5 matching bases. For the CDR3, the sequence is CASSWAGSGISYEQYF. The sequenced DNA is TGCGCCAGCAGCTGGGCCGGTTCCGGGATCTCCTACGAGCAGTACTTC.